This T cell receptor beta chain was profiled in a study of cytomegalovirus exposure and HLA in healthy donors. Study-wide results and caveats: Diagnosis of cytomegalovirus status made by the classifier reportedly showed high specificity and sensitivity. Other equally common chains were less clonally expanded than HLA-associated TCR beta chains, a later analysis showed. Based on reports, TCR beta sequences accurately predicted HLA-A and HLA-B alleles for most subjects.

Per the germline V gene, CDR1 is SNHLY and CDR2 is FYNNEI. The CDR3 length is 13 residues. Unmatched junction bases numbered 9, after V lost 7 bases and J lost 9 bases. The PCR had 60 Vbeta and 13 Jbeta primers. Sequenced by immunoSEQ multiplex PCR; TCRdb stores in-frame clones only, minus some. The table includes some 110,000 clones, roughly 80% detected once. On this clone: Its antigen is currently unknown.

The TCR was taken from a woman aged 40 to 55 in good health and CMV-seropositive. Material: PBMCs. V gene TRBV2 combines with J gene TRBJ2-1; 7 nucleotides agree with TRBD2. The CDR3 loop is CASTNLGGGEQFF. CDR3 nucleotides: TGTGCCAGCACGAACCTTGGGGGGGGTGAGCAGTTCTTC.